This TCR beta chain was identified during a study of blood T cell repertoires in COVID-19. Study overall: Italy, Spain and the United States were the sources of the convalescent and acute COVID-19 samples. Sample material is recorded as cDNA or gDNA derived from T cells, B-cell-depleted T cells, or PBMCs.

The CDR3 runs to 17 residues. Trimming removed 5 bases from V and 7 bases from J; junction bases left unmatched: 18. Germline lookup yields CDR1 MDHEN and CDR2 SYDVKM. Using immunoSEQ multiplex PCR, the repertoire was profiled, and TCRdb retains in-frame clones only, with some absent. The data show some 180,000 clones, roughly 82% seen once. The genes are TRBV28 and TRBJ2-3; 7 bases are a match to TRBD1. The sample comprised peripheral blood. This clonotype was obtained from a human donor in a cohort sampled during active COVID-19. The CDR3 loop is CASSATGVRQQRNTQYF. CDR3 coding DNA: TGTGCCAGCAGTGCCACAGGGGTGCGGCAACAAAGGAATACGCAGTATTTT.